The source of this T cell receptor (beta chain) is a study of blood T cell repertoires in COVID-19. Turning to the study itself: Researchers got acute and convalescent COVID-19 samples from the United States, Italy and Spain.

Assay used: immunoSEQ multiplex PCR; TCRdb lists only in-frame clones, some missing. The sample consists of 90,000 to 120,000 clones, about four fifths of them appearing once. This CDR3 is 17 amino acids long. CDR1 and CDR2 from the germline V gene are SGDLS and YYNGEE. Trimming at V came to 0 bases and at J to 5 bases, leaving 7 bases not matched to a gene. The source is a human donor in a cohort sampled during active COVID-19. The genes are TRBV9 and TRBJ2-7, with 14 bases identical to TRBD2. Material: peripheral blood. This CDR3 is CASSVGLGLAGVDEQYF. CDR3 sequence (DNA): TGTGCCAGCAGCGTAGGTCTGGGACTAGCGGGAGTTGACGAGCAGTACTTC.